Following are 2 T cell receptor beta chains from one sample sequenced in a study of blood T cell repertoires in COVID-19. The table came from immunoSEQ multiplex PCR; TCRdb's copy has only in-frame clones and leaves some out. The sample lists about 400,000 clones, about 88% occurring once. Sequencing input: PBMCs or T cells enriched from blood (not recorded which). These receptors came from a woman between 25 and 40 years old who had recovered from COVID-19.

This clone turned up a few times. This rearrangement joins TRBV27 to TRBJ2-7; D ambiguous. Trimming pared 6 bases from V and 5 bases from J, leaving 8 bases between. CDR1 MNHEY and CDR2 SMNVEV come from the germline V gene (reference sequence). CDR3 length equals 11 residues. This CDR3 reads CASRWRNEQYF. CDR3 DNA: TGTGCCAGCAGATGGCGGAACGAGCAGTACTTC.

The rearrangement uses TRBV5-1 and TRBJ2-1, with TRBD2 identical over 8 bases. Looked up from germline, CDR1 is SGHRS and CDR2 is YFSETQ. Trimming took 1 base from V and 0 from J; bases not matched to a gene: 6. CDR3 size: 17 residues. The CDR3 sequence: CASSLTSGPSSYNEQFF. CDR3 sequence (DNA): TGCGCCAGCAGCTTGACTAGCGGCCCAAGCTCCTACAATGAGCAGTTCTTC.